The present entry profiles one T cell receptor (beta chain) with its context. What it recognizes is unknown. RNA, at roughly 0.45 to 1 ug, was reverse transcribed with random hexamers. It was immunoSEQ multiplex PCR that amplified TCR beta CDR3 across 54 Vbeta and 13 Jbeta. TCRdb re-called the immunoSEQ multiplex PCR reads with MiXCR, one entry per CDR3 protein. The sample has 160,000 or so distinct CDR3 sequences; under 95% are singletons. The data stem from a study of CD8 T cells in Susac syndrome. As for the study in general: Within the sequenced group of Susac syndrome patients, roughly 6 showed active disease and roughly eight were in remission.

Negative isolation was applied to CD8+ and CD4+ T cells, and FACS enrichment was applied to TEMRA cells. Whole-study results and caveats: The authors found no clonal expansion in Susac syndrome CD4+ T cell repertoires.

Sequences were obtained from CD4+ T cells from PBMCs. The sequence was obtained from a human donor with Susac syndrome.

The CDR3 region has the DNA TGCAGTGCTCGAGTTCCCCCTCTAAGGGGGGGGTACAATGAGCAGTTCTTC. This encodes CSARVPPLRGGYNEQFF. J is TRBJ2-1 and V is TRBV20-1; TRBD2 is a possible D gene (7 bases). Per germline, CDR1 DFQATT and CDR2 SNEGSKA (reference sequence). V lost 5 bases, J lost 4 bases, and 24 bases lay in between. This CDR3 has 17 amino acids.